This passage covers 15 T cell receptor beta chains from one sample sequenced in a study of T cell repertoires in cytomegalovirus infection. These receptors are not linked to any known antigen. Using its own MiXCR run on the reads, TCRdb lists one record per CDR3 protein. The table has approximately 990,000 distinct CDR3 sequences, approximately 31% seen once. The source was cultured CD8+ T cells from PBMCs, collected from culture after CMV antigen stimulation. These receptors were taken from a human donor in good health (CMV status not recorded). Some clones in this sample may be carry-over from other donors' samples.

About this clonotype itself: Its ends do not fully match the called genes, so a read error is possible. The chain joins TRBV7-9 to TRBJ1-1; D call uncertain. The V gene's germline CDR1 is SEHNR and CDR2 FQNEAQ (reference sequence). The CDR3 sequence is 16 residues long. The CDR3 loop is CASNLKARAPESEAFF. The CDR3 DNA follows: TGTGCCAGCAACTTAAAAGCTCGGGCCCCTGAATCTGAAGCTTTCTTT.

This chain connects TRBV12-3 or TRBV12-4 to TRBJ1-1; D uncertain. The CDR3 loop spans 12 amino acids. V was shortened by 5 bases and J by 8 bases, with 12 bases between the two germline ends. The chain's CDR3 is CASSVPSVEAFF. In DNA, the CDR3 is TGTGCCAGCAGTGTTCCCAGTGTAGAAGCTTTCTTT.

The chain is built from TRBV3-1 and TRBJ2-5; TRBD2 is a possible D gene (6 bases). Between the trimmed V and J ends, which lost 0 bases and 5 bases, there was a span of 19 bases. Germline CDR1 and CDR2: LGHDT and YNNKEL (reference sequence). The CDR3 has 17 residues. CDR3 sequence reads: CASSQDYTLGGRETQYF. The CDR3 region has the DNA TGTGCCAGCAGCCAAGATTACACGTTGGGGGGACGGGAGACCCAGTACTTC.

J is TRBJ2-5 and V is TRBV27, with D tentatively TRBD2 (5 bases). Germline lookup yields CDR1 MNHEY and CDR2 SMNVEV (reference sequence). The CDR3 spans 15 residues. V dropped 2 bases and J dropped 4 bases, with 14 bases sitting between them. The CDR3 bases are TGTGCCAGCAGTTTAGACAAGAGAGGGCTAGAGACCCAGTACTTC. Translated: CASSLDKRGLETQYF.

There are a few counts of this clonotype. The chain carries TRBV14 and TRBJ1-2; the D is unclear. Trimming stripped 4 bases from V and 2 bases from J, with 20 bases between. The germline V gene has CDR1 SGHDN and CDR2 FVKESK. The CDR3 is made up of 17 amino acids. CDR3 amino acids: CASSPFYRTGTNYGYTF. In DNA, the CDR3 is TGTGCCAGCAGCCCCTTCTATAGGACGGGTACGAACTATGGCTACACCTTC.

This clonotype was recorded at least ten times. This rearrangement joins TRBV27 to TRBJ1-1; D might be TRBD1 (5 bases). Germline CDR1 MNHEY, CDR2 SMNVEV (reference sequence). The length of the CDR3 is 15 residues. Between the trimmed V and J ends, which lost 5 bases and 2 bases, there was a span of 15 bases. Here the CDR3 reads CASSPMGTANTEAFF. The CDR3 DNA sequence: TGTGCCAGCAGTCCAATGGGGACGGCAAACACTGAAGCTTTCTTT.

At least ten counts were recorded for this clonotype. The V and J genes are TRBV7-3 and TRBJ2-1, with TRBD2 identical over 8 bases. Trimming removed 5 bases from V and 5 bases from J; junction bases left unmatched: 11. CDR1 and CDR2 (germline): SGHTA, FQGTGA. This CDR3 is 16 amino acids long. CDR3 nucleotide sequence: TGTGCCAGCAGCGGATCGGCGGGGGGTGCCCACAATGAGCAGTTCTTC. This gives the protein CASSGSAGGAHNEQFF.

The rearrangement links TRBV7-9 to TRBJ2-7, with TRBD1 as a possible D gene (6 bases). The CDR3 is 14 amino acids. CDR1 is SEHNR and CDR2 is FQNEAQ in the germline V gene (reference sequence). Trimming took 3 bases from V and 0 from J, leaving 9 bases between them. This CDR3 is CASSLARGSYEQYV. CDR3 DNA sequence: TGTGCCAGCAGCTTGGCCAGGGGCTCCTACGAGCAGTACGTC.

The chain recombines TRBV6-5 with TRBJ2-3; D unresolved. The CDR3 is 16 amino acids. V was trimmed by 4 bases and J by 2 bases, leaving 16 bases between them. Per the germline V gene, CDR1 is MNHEY and CDR2 is SVGAGI. The CDR3 region is CASSSTVDSTTDTQYF. The DNA of the CDR3 is TGTGCCAGCAGTTCCACGGTTGACTCTACCACAGATACGCAGTATTTT.

Here the CDR3 reads CASSLPGQGVNNEKLFF. The DNA of the CDR3 is TGTGCCAGCAGTTTACCGGGACAGGGGGTCAATAATGAAAAACTGTTTTTT. The chain carries TRBV28 and TRBJ1-4, with 11 bases aligning to TRBD1. The CDR3 extends over 17 amino acids. Germline CDR1 reads MDHEN; CDR2 reads SYDVKM. The trim removed 2 bases at V and 4 bases at J, leaving 6 bases unmatched.

This clonotype came up many times. V is TRBV7-3 and J is TRBJ2-1; tentative D call: TRBD1 (6 bases). Trimming took off 5 bases at V and 0 bases at J, with 23 bases between the two ends. This CDR3 contains 19 residues. Germline lookup yields CDR1 SGHTA and CDR2 FQGTGA. For the CDR3, the DNA is TGTGCCAGCAGCCCCAGGGCAGGGGACGTCCCGAGCTCCTACAATGAGCAGTTCTTC. It yields the protein CASSPRAGDVPSSYNEQFF.

This clonotype was observed many times. V and J are TRBV5-4 and TRBJ1-1, with a weak D call TRBD1 (6 bases). Germline CDR1 is SGHNT and CDR2 is YYREEE (reference sequence). The CDR3 length is 15 residues. The germline V and J ends were trimmed by 5 bases and 0 bases, with 14 bases remaining between them. The chain's CDR3 is CASSPTGALNTEAFF. Written as DNA, the CDR3 is TGTGCCAGCAGTCCAACGGGGGCCCTGAACACTGAAGCTTTCTTT.

This clonotype was picked up a small number of times. The V and J genes are TRBV4-2 and TRBJ2-3; D ambiguous. V lost 4 bases to trimming and J lost 3 bases, with 11 bases between them. The CDR3 spans 14 residues. Germline CDR1 and CDR2: LGHNA and YNFKEQ. Here the CDR3 reads CASSPNPGTDTQYF. The CDR3 region has the DNA TGTGCCAGCAGCCCAAACCCCGGTACAGATACGCAGTATTTT.

This clonotype was counted at least ten times. The rearrangement links TRBV7-8 to TRBJ2-1, with D tentatively TRBD2 (5 bases). The V end lost 7 bases, the J end lost 2 bases, and 12 bases lay between the germline ends. The CDR3 length is 14 residues. The germline V gene encodes CDR1 SGHVS and CDR2 FQNEAQ. CDR3 region: CASTVASPYNEQFF. The CDR3 DNA follows: TGTGCCAGCACCGTAGCGAGCCCCTACAATGAGCAGTTCTTC.

This chain links TRBV24-1 with TRBJ2-1; possibly TRBD2 for D (5 bases). The V gene lost 2 bases and the J gene lost 0 bases, with 13 bases spanning the gap. This CDR3 has 17 amino acids. Germline loops: CDR1 KGHDR, CDR2 SFDVKD. CDR3 nucleotide sequence: TGTGCCACCAGTGATTCTGGTCGGGGATACTCCTACAATGAGCAGTTCTTC. Translated: CATSDSGRGYSYNEQFF.